This T cell receptor beta chain came from a study of T cells expressing NK-cell markers. As for the study in general: Among eight sequenced donors, seven carried HCMV seropositivity while one was seronegative. Study-level results: The CD3+CD56-NKG2C+ fraction was also led by these clonotypes in several donors.

The TCR beta cDNA came from 5'RACE template switching with UMIs. With the 5' RACE reads reprocessed, TCRdb shows one record per CDR3 protein and no DNA. This table lists around 100,000 distinct CDR3 sequences. The CDR3 is made up of 15 amino acids. Comment on this clonotype: Its antigen remains unidentified.

The sequence was collected from a woman between 18 and 70 years old in good health. Input material: blood T cells: a sorted CD56 or NKG2C T cell subset, CD4+ or CD8+ T cells, or bulk PBMC T cells (not recorded which). The V gene is TRBV12-3 or TRBV12-4, the J gene TRBJ2-1. CDR3 region: CASSLIGQPYNEQFF.